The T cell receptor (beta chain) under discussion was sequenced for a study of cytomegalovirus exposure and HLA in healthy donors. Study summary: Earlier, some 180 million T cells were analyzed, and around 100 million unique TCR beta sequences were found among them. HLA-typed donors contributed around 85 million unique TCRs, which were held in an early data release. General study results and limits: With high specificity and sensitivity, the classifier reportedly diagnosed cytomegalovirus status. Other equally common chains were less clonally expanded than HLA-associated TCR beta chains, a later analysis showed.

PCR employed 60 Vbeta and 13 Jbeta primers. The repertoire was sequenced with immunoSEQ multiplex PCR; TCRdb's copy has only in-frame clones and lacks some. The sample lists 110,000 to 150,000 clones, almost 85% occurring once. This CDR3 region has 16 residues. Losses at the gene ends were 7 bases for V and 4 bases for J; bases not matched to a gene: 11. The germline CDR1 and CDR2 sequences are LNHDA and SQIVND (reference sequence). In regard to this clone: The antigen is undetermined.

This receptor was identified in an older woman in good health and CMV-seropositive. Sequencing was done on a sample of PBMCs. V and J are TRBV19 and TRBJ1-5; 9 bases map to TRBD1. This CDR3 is CASTRPTGTGNQPQHF. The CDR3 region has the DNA TGTGCCAGTACCCGGCCAACAGGGACAGGGAATCAGCCCCAGCATTTT.